The 22 T cell receptor beta chains below were found in one sample sequenced in a study of shared clonotypes between healthy human individuals. TCRdb's copy holds only in-frame clones and misses some; the assay was immunoSEQ multiplex PCR. The sample consists of around 750,000 clones, approximately 79% of them appearing once. Sample: memory CD4+ T cells sorted from blood. Subset indicated: CD45RA-negative fraction. The source of these receptors is a woman aged 30 to 39 in good health.

In this sample, this clone turned up a few times. The genes are TRBV29-1 and TRBJ1-5; no clear D. The CDR3 sequence is 14 residues long. Trimming removed 5 bases at V and 6 bases at J, with 17 bases between. Germline V CDR1 and CDR2: SQVTM, ANQGSEA. For the CDR3, the DNA is TGCAGCGTTCGAGCAGGACTAATCCGTCAGCCCCAGCATTTT. Its protein is CSVRAGLIRQPQHF.

The rearrangement links TRBV28 to TRBJ2-1, with a possible D match to TRBD2 (6 bases). The CDR3 runs to 15 residues. Germline CDR1 and CDR2: MDHEN and SYDVKM. Trimming stripped 2 bases from V and 4 bases from J, with 12 bases between. The CDR3 DNA is TGTGCCAGCAGTTTAGCCACCGGGACTTACAATGAGCAGTTCTTC. Translation gives CASSLATGTYNEQFF.

The J gene is TRBJ1-1, the V gene TRBV5-1; TRBD1 aligns across 7 bases. The CDR3 has 15 residues. The V and J ends lost 4 bases and 3 bases, in that order; junction bases with no gene match: 9. Germline values: CDR1 SGHRS, CDR2 YFSETQ. In DNA, the CDR3 is TGCGCCAGCAGCCTGACAGGGTCGCGGGACACTGAAGCTTTCTTT. It specifies CASSLTGSRDTEAFF.

This rearrangement joins TRBV5-1 to TRBJ2-1, with 10 nucleotides matching TRBD2. The CDR3 totals 15 residues. The V gene end was trimmed by 2 bases and the J gene end by 7 bases; junction bases not matched to a gene: 6. Germline lookup yields CDR1 SGHRS and CDR2 YFSETQ. The CDR3 DNA reads as TGCGCCAGCAGCTTAGGGGTTAGCGGGAGGAATGAGCAGTTCTTC. The encoded protein is CASSLGVSGRNEQFF.

The chain combines TRBV18 with TRBJ1-1; D gene uncertain. CDR1 is KGHSH and CDR2 is LQKENI in the germline V gene. Between the trimmed V and J ends, which lost 6 bases and 7 bases, there was a span of 12 bases. The CDR3 contains 12 residues. The chain's CDR3 is CASSIREGEAFF. Here the CDR3 DNA reads TGTGCCAGCTCCATCCGCGAGGGTGAAGCTTTCTTT. Using reference TRBV18 and TRBJ1-1 for the parts outside the CDR3, the full variable domain is NAGVMQNPRHLVRRRGQEARLRCSPMKGHSHVYWYRQLPEEGLKFMVYLQKENIIDESGMPKERFSAEFPKEGPSILRIQQVVRGDSAAYFCASSIREGEAFFGQGTRLTVV.

V is TRBV5-1 and J is TRBJ1-2; a weak D match, TRBD1 (6 bases). The CDR3 extends over 16 amino acids. Germline assignment: CDR1 SGHRS and CDR2 YFSETQ. Trimming removed 3 bases from V and 1 base from J, with 16 bases in between. As DNA, the CDR3 is TGCGCCAGCAGCTCTTCGGCCAGGGGAGGTAACTATGGCTACACCTTC. Encoded protein: CASSSSARGGNYGYTF.

The chain is built from TRBV5-1 and TRBJ2-5; 7 bases match TRBD2. The CDR3 is 14 amino acids. V was clipped by 8 bases and J by 5 bases; unmatched bases: 12. CDR1 and CDR2 from the germline V gene are SGHRS and YFSETQ. The CDR3 spells CASFVAQGGETQYF. CDR3 DNA: TGCGCCAGTTTTGTGGCCCAGGGAGGGGAGACCCAGTACTTC.

This clone was seen a few times. This chain links TRBV4-2 with TRBJ2-1; 10 bases are shared with TRBD2. Germline V lookup: CDR1 LGHNA, CDR2 YNFKEQ. Trimming took 4 bases from V and 4 from J; bases not matched to a gene: 4. CDR3 length equals 15 residues. The CDR3 protein is CASSPGTSVYNEQFF. DNA for the CDR3: TGTGCCAGCAGCCCCGGGACTAGCGTGTACAATGAGCAGTTCTTC.

About this clone itself: Within the sample, other DNA sequences also encode this same CDR3. This chain connects TRBV15 to TRBJ1-3; D is unresolved. V shed 0 bases and J shed 0 bases, with 9 bases lying between them. Germline V gene lookup returns CDR1 LNHNV and CDR2 YYDKDF (reference sequence). CDR3 length: 16 residues. The CDR3 spells CATSRDTGASGNTIYF. The CDR3 nucleotides are TGTGCCACCAGCAGAGATACTGGAGCCTCTGGAAACACCATATATTTT. Variable domain in full (rest from reference TRBV15 and TRBJ1-3): DAMVIQNPRYQVTQFGKPVTLSCSQTLNHNVMYWYQQKSSQAPKLLFHYYDKDFNNEADTPDNFQSRRPNTSFCFLDIRSPGLGDTAMYLCATSRDTGASGNTIYFGEGSWLTVV.

The chain has TRBV28 and TRBJ2-3; 16 bases match TRBD2. This CDR3 has 20 amino acids. V dropped 7 bases and J dropped 4; count of bases not matched to a gene: 17. The V gene's germline CDR1 is MDHEN and CDR2 SYDVKM. The CDR3 DNA follows: TGTGCCAGCACCACAGGGGGACTAGCGGGAGGGCCGTTGGGTCCAGATACGCAGTATTTT. Amino acids: CASTTGGLAGGPLGPDTQYF.

This clone occurred many times. Other DNA sequences in this sample translate to the same CDR3. V and J are TRBV7-2 and TRBJ1-1; TRBD1 matches 9 bases. The CDR3 sequence is 16 residues long. Germline V lookup: CDR1 SGHTA, CDR2 FQGNSA. Trimming took 5 bases from V and 0 from J; bases not matched to a gene: 7. The CDR3 is CASSPGTGRMNTEAFF. CDR3 coding DNA: TGTGCCAGCAGCCCAGGGACAGGGAGGATGAACACTGAAGCTTTCTTT.

This chain joins TRBV29-1 and TRBJ2-2; D is undetermined. CDR3 length: 13 residues. CDR1 is SQVTM and CDR2 is ANQGSEA in the germline V gene. V lost 6 bases, J lost 6 bases, and 14 bases lay in between. CDR3: CSVNRLPSGELFF. The CDR3 DNA sequence: TGCAGCGTAAATCGACTGCCTTCCGGGGAGCTGTTTTTT.

V gene TRBV6-5 combines with J gene TRBJ1-5; D unclear. This CDR3 contains 13 residues. Germline CDR1 is MNHEY and CDR2 is SVGAGI. V gave up 5 bases and J gave up 3 bases, with 8 bases separating them. As DNA, the CDR3 is TGTGCCAGCAGTCCGATTCTCAATCAGCCCCAGCATTTT. Protein: CASSPILNQPQHF.

This chain joins TRBV7-9 and TRBJ2-7; D perhaps matches TRBD1 (6 bases). Trimming cost V 5 bases and J 0 bases, with 11 bases left between them. Germline loops: CDR1 SEHNR, CDR2 FQNEAQ (reference sequence). The CDR3 extends over 14 amino acids. As DNA, the CDR3 is TGTGCCAGCAGCCGCTGGGACAACTCCTACGAGCAGTACTTC. Protein product: CASSRWDNSYEQYF.

The chain is built from TRBV28 and TRBJ2-5; 9 nucleotides agree with TRBD2. CDR3 length: 15 amino acids. CDR1 and CDR2 (germline): MDHEN, SYDVKM. The V and J ends lost 7 bases and 4 bases, in that order; junction bases with no gene match: 10. Here the CDR3 DNA reads TGTGCCAGCATCCCCTCAATAGCGGGAGTAGAGACCCAGTACTTC. This translates into CASIPSIAGVETQYF.

This clone was counted once. The chain links TRBV15 to TRBJ1-3; perhaps TRBD1 as D (5 bases). Trimming cost V 1 base and J 4 bases, with 11 bases left between them. The CDR3 runs to 15 residues. Germline assignment: CDR1 LNHNV and CDR2 YYDKDF (reference sequence). The CDR3 sequence: CATSRGGGVGNTIYF. The CDR3 nucleotides are TGTGCCACCAGCAGAGGTGGGGGAGTAGGAAACACCATATATTTT.

At least ten counts were recorded for this clone. The CDR3 DNA follows: TGCGCCAGCAGCTTAGGGGCGGGAGGGAGTATGGATGAGCAGTTCTTC. Translating it yields CASSLGAGGSMDEQFF. This chain links TRBV5-1 with TRBJ2-1, with 9 positions matching TRBD2. There are 16 residues in the CDR3. Trimming removed 2 bases from V and 8 bases from J; junction bases left unmatched: 11. CDR1 and CDR2 (germline): SGHRS, YFSETQ.

The CDR3 coding sequence is TGTGCCAGCAGCTTAGAGACAGGGAGGGAGGAGACCCAGTACTTC. Encoded protein: CASSLETGREETQYF. This rearrangement joins TRBV7-6 to TRBJ2-5; perhaps D is TRBD1 or TRBD2 (7 bases each). Trimming took off 1 base at V and 5 bases at J, with 14 bases between the two ends. Per germline, CDR1 SGHVS and CDR2 FNYEAQ. There are 15 residues in the CDR3.

The V gene is TRBV19, the J gene TRBJ2-4; 11 bases are a match to TRBD1. The germline CDR1 and CDR2 sequences are LNHDA and SQIVND (reference sequence). V trimming: 5 bases; J trimming: 7 bases; junction bases outside the gene matches: 4. This CDR3 region has 14 residues. The CDR3 here is CASSPGQGANIQYF. CDR3 sequence (DNA): TGTGCCAGTAGTCCAGGACAGGGGGCTAACATTCAGTACTTC.

The chain links TRBV7-8 to TRBJ2-7, with TRBD1 as a possible D gene (6 bases). The CDR3 length is 12 residues. Germline CDR1 reads SGHVS; CDR2 reads FQNEAQ. Trimming stripped 7 bases from V and 6 bases from J, with 13 bases between. The CDR3 nucleotides read TGTGCCAGCACCCCGGGACATCTCGAGCAGTACTTC. The encoded protein is CASTPGHLEQYF.

This clone was seen ten or more times. The CDR3 DNA reads as TGTGCCAGCAGTTTTCTGTCCCCCGGGGAGCTGTTTTTT. It is translated as CASSFLSPGELFF. V gene TRBV28 combines with J gene TRBJ2-2; D gene uncertain. This CDR3 region has 13 residues. The V end was cut by 3 bases, the J end by 6 bases, with 8 bases between. CDR1 is MDHEN and CDR2 is SYDVKM in the germline V gene.

The chain recombines TRBV2 with TRBJ2-7; D is ambiguous. V dropped 2 bases and J dropped 1 base, with 9 bases sitting between them. Germline assignment: CDR1 SNHLY and CDR2 FYNNEI. The CDR3 has 14 amino acids. The CDR3 is CASSELPFSYEQYF. CDR3 bases: TGTGCCAGCAGTGAACTGCCATTTTCCTACGAGCAGTACTTC.